The 21 T cell receptor beta chains below come from one sample, sequenced in a study of blood T cell repertoires in COVID-19. Sequencing used immunoSEQ multiplex PCR; TCRdb keeps in-frame clones, though not all of them. The sample includes over 130,000 clones, roughly 80% of them seen just once. Sequenced sample: peripheral blood. The receptors originated from a woman aged 80 or over with acute or convalescent COVID-19.

This clone came up a few times. V gene TRBV9 combines with J gene TRBJ2-5; 10 bases match TRBD2. This CDR3 has 15 amino acids. From germline, CDR1 is SGDLS and CDR2 YYNGEE. Trimming cost V 1 base and J 5 bases; bases outside gene matches: 5. The CDR3 bases are TGTGCCAGCAGCGTAATGGCTAGCGGGGGCGAGACCCAGTACTTC. Its protein is CASSVMASGGETQYF.

The J gene is TRBJ2-7, the V gene TRBV5-4; 10 bases fit TRBD1. J gave up 4 bases and V 4 bases, and 5 bases lay outside the gene matches. CDR3 length: 14 amino acids. Germline V gene sequence: CDR1 SGHNT, CDR2 YYREEE (reference sequence). Written as DNA, the CDR3 is TGTGCCAGCAGCAGGACAGGGGGACGATACGAGCAGTACTTC. Residues: CASSRTGGRYEQYF.

The chain combines TRBV28 with TRBJ1-1; D uncertain. The CDR3 is made up of 13 amino acids. Germline CDR1 MDHEN, CDR2 SYDVKM. With 6 bases removed from V and 7 bases from J, the gap between germline ends came to 15 bases. The CDR3 is CASSLSYGSEAFF. The CDR3, as DNA: TGTGCCAGCAGCCTTAGTTACGGGAGTGAAGCTTTCTTT.

This clone was counted once. The chain couples TRBV4-2 to TRBJ1-4; TRBD1 matches at 7 bases. Germline CDR1 LGHNA, CDR2 YNFKEQ. J lost 7 bases, V lost 2 bases, and 4 bases had no gene match. This CDR3 has 14 amino acids. DNA of the CDR3: TGTGCCAGCAGCCAAACAGGGGCTACTGAAAAACTGTTTTTT. This codes for CASSQTGATEKLFF.

This clone was seen once. The chain combines TRBV6-1 with TRBJ2-5; the match to TRBD2 covers 13 bases. Looked up from germline, CDR1 is MNHNS and CDR2 is SASEGT. The CDR3 sequence is 17 residues long. Losses at the gene ends were 3 bases for V and 1 base for J; bases not matched to a gene: 5. CDR3 bases: TGTGCCAGCAGTGACCTGACTAGCGGGAGGATCCAAGAGACCCAGTACTTC. Translation gives CASSDLTSGRIQETQYF.

The chain joins TRBV19 to TRBJ1-6; weak D call: TRBD1 (6 bases). Germline loops: CDR1 LNHDA, CDR2 SQIVND (reference sequence). Between the trimmed V and J ends, which lost 5 bases and 9 bases, there was a span of 20 bases. This CDR3 spans 16 amino acids. The CDR3 here is CASSRVQGGLGSPLHF. Written as DNA, the CDR3 is TGTGCCAGTAGTCGAGTACAGGGTGGTCTCGGTTCACCCCTCCACTTT.

V usage is TRBV4-2 and J usage is TRBJ1-2; possibly TRBD1 for D (5 bases). The CDR3 has 17 amino acids. Germline assignment: CDR1 LGHNA and CDR2 YNFKEQ. V lost 1 base to trimming and J lost 3 bases, with 18 bases between them. The CDR3 nucleotides are TGTGCCAGCAGCCAAGGCCCCGGGGAGGGGCTAGACTATGGCTACACCTTC. Protein product: CASSQGPGEGLDYGYTF.

This clone was counted a single time. The chain joins TRBV9 to TRBJ1-3; D call uncertain. CDR1 and CDR2 (germline): SGDLS, YYNGEE. There are 15 residues in the CDR3. Trimming took off 0 bases at V and 2 bases at J, with 9 bases between the two ends. The CDR3, as DNA: TGTGCCAGCAGCGTAGACGGAGTCACTGGAAACACCATATATTTT. It codes for CASSVDGVTGNTIYF.

This sequence joins TRBV9 and TRBJ2-7; D is unclear. Germline V CDR1 and CDR2: SGDLS, YYNGEE. The V and J ends lost 4 bases and 4 bases respectively, with 18 bases between them. This CDR3 is built from 15 residues. For the CDR3, the DNA is TGTGCCAGCAGCTATGACACGAATCCTCTATACGAGCAGTACTTC. Its translation: CASSYDTNPLYEQYF.

This chain connects TRBV7-8 to TRBJ1-5; D is uncertain. This CDR3 is 12 amino acids long. Trimming took off 5 bases at V and 4 bases at J, with 6 bases between the two ends. Germline loops: CDR1 SGHVS, CDR2 FQNEAQ. The CDR3 is CASSPHNQPQHF. Here the CDR3 DNA reads TGTGCCAGCAGCCCCCATAATCAGCCCCAGCATTTT.

This chain links TRBV20-1 with TRBJ2-7, with TRBD2 as a possible D gene (6 bases). The V end lost 3 bases, the J end lost 6 bases, and 21 bases lay between the germline ends. This CDR3 contains 15 residues. CDR1 is DFQATT and CDR2 is SNEGSKA in the germline V gene (reference sequence). The CDR3 region is CSASDPTGVQAEQYF. DNA for the CDR3: TGCAGTGCTAGTGACCCAACGGGGGTGCAAGCCGAGCAGTACTTC.

This clone showed up just a few times. The chain recombines TRBV5-8 with TRBJ2-1; 10 bases are shared with TRBD1. Germline-derived CDR1 and CDR2 are SGHTS and YDEGEE. The CDR3 has 13 residues. Germline trimming cut 5 bases from V and 8 bases from J; bases unmatched to any gene: 4. The CDR3 DNA is TGTGCCAGCAGGGACAGGGGGGTCGATGAGCAGTTCTTC. Translated, it gives CASRDRGVDEQFF.

The genes are TRBV5-6 and TRBJ1-2; D remains ambiguous. V lost 4 bases, J lost 3 bases, and 13 bases lay in between. The V gene's germline CDR1 is SGHDT and CDR2 YYEEEE. The CDR3 is 14 residues long. CDR3 in DNA: TGTGCCAGCAGCCCACCTCTGCCAGACTATGGCTACACCTTC. Translation gives CASSPPLPDYGYTF. Drawing the rest from reference TRBV5-6 and TRBJ1-2, the complete variable domain is DAGVTQSPTHLIKTRGQQVTLRCSPKSGHDTVSWYQQALGQGPQFIFQYYEEEERQRGNFPDRFSGHQFPNYSSELNVNALLLGDSALYLCASSPPLPDYGYTFGSGTRLTVV.

The CDR3 here is CASSLTRGRQYF. The CDR3 nucleotides are TGTGCCAGCAGTTTAACCCGGGGAAGGCAGTATTTT. V gene TRBV28 combines with J gene TRBJ2-3; maybe TRBD2 (5 bases). In germline, CDR1 is MDHEN, CDR2 SYDVKM. The CDR3 length is 12 residues. V was shortened by 2 bases and J by 11 bases, with 11 bases between the two germline ends.

This clone was counted many times. The rearrangement links TRBV11-2 to TRBJ2-7; 7 bases align to TRBD2. The CDR3 extends over 16 amino acids. V dropped 0 bases and J dropped 0; count of bases not matched to a gene: 5. The germline gives CDR1 SGHAT, CDR2 FQNNGV. This CDR3 reads CASSLEVAGSSYEQYF. CDR3 DNA: TGTGCCAGCAGCTTAGAGGTAGCGGGCAGCTCCTACGAGCAGTACTTC.

The chain couples TRBV18 to TRBJ2-3; D is uncertain. The CDR3 spans 14 residues. Germline assignment: CDR1 KGHSH and CDR2 LQKENI. The germline V and J ends were trimmed by 6 bases and 0 bases, with 10 bases remaining between them. Written as DNA, the CDR3 is TGTGCCAGCTCGCCCGCGAGCAGCACAGATACGCAGTATTTT. It codes for CASSPASSTDTQYF.

The chain uses TRBV24-1 and TRBJ2-2; TRBD2 matches at 7 bases. The length of the CDR3 is 17 residues. The ends lost 1 base at V and 3 bases at J; junction bases unmatched: 7. Per germline, CDR1 KGHDR and CDR2 SFDVKD. The CDR3 coding sequence is TGTGCCACCAGTGATTTTCGCCTAGCGGACGACACCGGGGAGCTGTTTTTT. It is translated as CATSDFRLADDTGELFF.

This rearrangement joins TRBV19 to TRBJ2-3, with D perhaps matching TRBD1 (6 bases). The CDR3 loop spans 16 amino acids. Germline CDR1 reads LNHDA; CDR2 reads SQIVND (reference sequence). Trimming removed 4 bases at V and 2 bases at J, with 16 bases between. The CDR3 sequence: CASSKPQGTPTDTQYF. Written as DNA, the CDR3 is TGTGCCAGTAGTAAGCCCCAGGGGACCCCCACAGATACGCAGTATTTT.

The rearrangement links TRBV21-1 to TRBJ2-3; the table's D call, TRBD2, was not checked against the DNA. TRBV21-1 corresponds to a pseudogene. The CDR3 totals 18 residues. The CDR3 DNA reads as TGTGCCAGCAGCAAATCTTCAAATATGCGGCGGAAAGTAGATACGCAGTATTTT. This sequence encodes CASSKSSNMRRKVDTQYF.

The V gene is TRBV3-1 (or the pseudogene TRBV3-2), the J gene TRBJ1-4; D may be TRBD1 (5 bases). Germline CDR1 reads LGHDT; CDR2 reads YNNKEL (reference sequence). V lost 0 bases and J lost 12, with 14 bases in between. The CDR3 is made up of 14 amino acids. CDR3 protein: CASSQDFGGTQLFF. The CDR3 DNA reads TGTGCCAGCAGCCAAGATTTCGGGGGGACCCAACTGTTTTTT.

The chain couples TRBV7-2 to TRBJ1-1; TRBD1 might be the D (6 bases). V was shortened by 5 bases and J by 0 bases, with 16 bases between the two germline ends. Germline V gene data show CDR1 as SGHTA and CDR2 as FQGNSA. CDR3 length: 16 residues. CDR3 residues: CASSRTPTGLNTEAFF. As DNA, the CDR3 is TGTGCCAGCAGCAGAACGCCGACAGGTTTGAACACTGAAGCTTTCTTT.